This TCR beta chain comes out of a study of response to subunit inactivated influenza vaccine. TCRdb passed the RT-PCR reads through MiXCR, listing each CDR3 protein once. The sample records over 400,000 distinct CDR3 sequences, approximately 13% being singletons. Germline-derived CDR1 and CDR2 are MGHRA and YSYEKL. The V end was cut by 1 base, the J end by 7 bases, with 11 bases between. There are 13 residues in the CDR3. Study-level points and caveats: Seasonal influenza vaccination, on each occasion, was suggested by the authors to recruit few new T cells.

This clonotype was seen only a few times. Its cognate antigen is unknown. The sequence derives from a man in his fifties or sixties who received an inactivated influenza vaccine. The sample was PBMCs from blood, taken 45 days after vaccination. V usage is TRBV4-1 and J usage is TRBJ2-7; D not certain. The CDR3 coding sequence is TGCGCCAGCAGCCAAGCTATATCCGAGGAGCAGTACTTC. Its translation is CASSQAISEEQYF.